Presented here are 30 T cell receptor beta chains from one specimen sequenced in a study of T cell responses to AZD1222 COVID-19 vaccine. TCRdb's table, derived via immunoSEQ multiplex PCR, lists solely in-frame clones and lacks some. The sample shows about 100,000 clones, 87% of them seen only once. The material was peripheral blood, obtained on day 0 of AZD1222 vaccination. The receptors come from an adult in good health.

Here the CDR3 reads CASSLAAPGETEAFF. The CDR3 coding sequence is TGTGCCAGCAGCTTAGCTGCACCCGGGGAGACTGAAGCTTTCTTT. The chain is built from TRBV7-8 and TRBJ1-1; D gene unclear. The germline V gene encodes CDR1 SGHVS and CDR2 FQNEAQ. Trimming cost V 0 bases and J 5 bases, with 13 bases left between them. This CDR3 has 15 residues.

The CDR3 bases are TGTGCCAGCAGCCTTACAGGGGGGCGCCTCCACTTT. This codes for CASSLTGGRLHF. The chain has TRBV7-9 and TRBJ1-6; 8 positions match TRBD1. The germline gives CDR1 SEHNR, CDR2 FQNEAQ (reference sequence). The trim removed 5 bases at V and 15 bases at J, leaving 6 bases unmatched. The CDR3 spans 12 residues.

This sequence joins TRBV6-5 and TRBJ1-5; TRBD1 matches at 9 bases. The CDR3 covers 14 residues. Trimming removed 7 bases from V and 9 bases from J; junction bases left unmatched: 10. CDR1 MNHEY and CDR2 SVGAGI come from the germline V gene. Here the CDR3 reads CASILGQGQGPQHF. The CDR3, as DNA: TGTGCCAGCATCCTGGGACAGGGCCAAGGGCCCCAGCATTTT.

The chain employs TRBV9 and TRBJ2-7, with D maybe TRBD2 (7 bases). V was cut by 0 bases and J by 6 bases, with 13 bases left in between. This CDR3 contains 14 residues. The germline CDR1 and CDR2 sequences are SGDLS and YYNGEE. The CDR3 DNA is TGTGCCAGCAGCGTAGAGGGGGGGCTCGGCGAGCAGTACTTC. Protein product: CASSVEGGLGEQYF.

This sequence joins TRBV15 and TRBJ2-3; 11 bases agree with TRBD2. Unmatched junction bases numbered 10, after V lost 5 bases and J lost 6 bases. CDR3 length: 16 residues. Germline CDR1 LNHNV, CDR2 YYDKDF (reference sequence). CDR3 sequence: CATSAPLTSGSDTQYF. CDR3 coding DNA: TGTGCCACCAGCGCTCCTCTAACTAGCGGGAGCGATACGCAGTATTTT.

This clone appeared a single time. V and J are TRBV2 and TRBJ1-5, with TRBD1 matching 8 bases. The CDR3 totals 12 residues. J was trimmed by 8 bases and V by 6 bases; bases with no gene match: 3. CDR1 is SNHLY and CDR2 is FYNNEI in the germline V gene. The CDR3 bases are TGTGCCAGCAGGTCAGGGGGCGAGCCCCAGCATTTT. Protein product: CASRSGGEPQHF.

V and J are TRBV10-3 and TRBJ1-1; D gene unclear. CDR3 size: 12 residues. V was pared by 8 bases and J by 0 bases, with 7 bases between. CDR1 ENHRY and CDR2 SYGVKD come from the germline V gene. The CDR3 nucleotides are TGTGCCATCGGGGTCCTGAACACTGAAGCTTTCTTT. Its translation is CAIGVLNTEAFF.

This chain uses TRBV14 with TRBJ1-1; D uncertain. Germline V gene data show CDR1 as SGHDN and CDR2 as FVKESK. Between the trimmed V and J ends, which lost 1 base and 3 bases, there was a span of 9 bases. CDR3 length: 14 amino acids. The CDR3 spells CASSQGWKDTEAFF. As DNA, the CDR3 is TGTGCCAGCAGCCAAGGTTGGAAGGACACTGAAGCTTTCTTT.

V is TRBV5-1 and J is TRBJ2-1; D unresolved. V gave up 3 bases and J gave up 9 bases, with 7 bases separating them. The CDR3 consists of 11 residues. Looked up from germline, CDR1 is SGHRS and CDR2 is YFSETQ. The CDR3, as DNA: TGCGCCAGCAGCTCCAACTTTGAGCAGTTCTTC. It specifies CASSSNFEQFF.

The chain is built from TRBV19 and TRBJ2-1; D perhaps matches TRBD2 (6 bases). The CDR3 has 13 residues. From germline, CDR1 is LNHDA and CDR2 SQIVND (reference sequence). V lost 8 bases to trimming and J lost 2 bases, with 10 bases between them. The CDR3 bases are TGTGCCAGTGGAGGGAACCCCTACAATGAGCAGTTCTTC. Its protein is CASGGNPYNEQFF.

The CDR3 sequence is CASSFGAADTQYF. Written as DNA, the CDR3 is TGTGCCAGCAGCTTCGGCGCGGCAGATACGCAGTATTTT. The chain recombines TRBV7-2 with TRBJ2-3, with unresolved D. CDR1 and CDR2 from the germline V gene are SGHTA and FQGNSA. This CDR3 is 13 amino acids long. V was shortened by 3 bases and J by 4 bases, with 8 bases between the two germline ends. The full variable domain, with the rest looked up from reference TRBV7-2 and TRBJ2-3, is GAGVSQSPSNKVTEKGKDVELRCDPISGHTALYWYRQSLGQGLEFLIYFQGNSAPDKSGLPSDRFSAERTGGSVSTLTIQRTQQEDSAVYLCASSFGAADTQYFGPGTRLTVL.

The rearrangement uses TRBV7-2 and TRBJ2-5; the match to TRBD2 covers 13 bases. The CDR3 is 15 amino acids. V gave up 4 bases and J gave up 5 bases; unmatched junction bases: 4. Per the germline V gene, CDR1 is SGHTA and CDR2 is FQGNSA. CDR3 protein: CASSSTSGRAETQYF. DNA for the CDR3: TGTGCCAGCAGCTCTACTAGCGGGAGGGCGGAGACCCAGTACTTC.

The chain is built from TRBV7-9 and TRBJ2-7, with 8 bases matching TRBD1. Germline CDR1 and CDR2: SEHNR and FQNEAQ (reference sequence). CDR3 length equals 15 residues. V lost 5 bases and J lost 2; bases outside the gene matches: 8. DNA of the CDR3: TGTGCCAGCAGCCTGCGACAGGGGTTCCCCTACGAGCAGTACTTC. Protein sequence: CASSLRQGFPYEQYF.

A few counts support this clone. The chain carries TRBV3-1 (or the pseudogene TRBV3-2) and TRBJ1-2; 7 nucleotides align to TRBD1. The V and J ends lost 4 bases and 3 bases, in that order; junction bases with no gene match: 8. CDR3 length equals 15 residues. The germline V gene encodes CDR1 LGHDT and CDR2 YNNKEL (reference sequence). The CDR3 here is CASSPPGTDYYGYTF. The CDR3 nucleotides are TGTGCCAGCAGCCCACCCGGGACAGACTACTATGGCTACACCTTC.

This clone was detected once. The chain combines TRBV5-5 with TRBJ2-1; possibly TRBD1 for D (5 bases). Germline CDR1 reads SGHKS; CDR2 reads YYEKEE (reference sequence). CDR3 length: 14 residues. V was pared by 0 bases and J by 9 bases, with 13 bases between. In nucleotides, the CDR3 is TGTGCCAGCAGCTTGGAGGGGTTTGCGAGTGAGCAGTTCTTC. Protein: CASSLEGFASEQFF.

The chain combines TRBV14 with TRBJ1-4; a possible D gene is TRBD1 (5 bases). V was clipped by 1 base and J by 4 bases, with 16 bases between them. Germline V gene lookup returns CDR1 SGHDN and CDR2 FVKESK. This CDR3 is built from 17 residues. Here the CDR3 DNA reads TGTGCCAGCAGCCAAGTATCCTGGGGCAGCTTTAATGAAAAACTGTTTTTT. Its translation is CASSQVSWGSFNEKLFF.

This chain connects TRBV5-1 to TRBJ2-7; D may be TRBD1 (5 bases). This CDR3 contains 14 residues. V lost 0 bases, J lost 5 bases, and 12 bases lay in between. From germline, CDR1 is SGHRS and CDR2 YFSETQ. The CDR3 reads CASSLAPGSNEQYF. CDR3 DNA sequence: TGCGCCAGCAGCTTGGCCCCAGGGTCCAACGAGCAGTACTTC.

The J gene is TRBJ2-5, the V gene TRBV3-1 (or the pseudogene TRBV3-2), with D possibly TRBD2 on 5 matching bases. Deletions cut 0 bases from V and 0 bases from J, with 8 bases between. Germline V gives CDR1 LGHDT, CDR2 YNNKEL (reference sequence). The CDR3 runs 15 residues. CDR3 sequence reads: CASSQELDYQETQYF. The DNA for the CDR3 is TGTGCCAGCAGCCAAGAGCTGGACTACCAAGAGACCCAGTACTTC.

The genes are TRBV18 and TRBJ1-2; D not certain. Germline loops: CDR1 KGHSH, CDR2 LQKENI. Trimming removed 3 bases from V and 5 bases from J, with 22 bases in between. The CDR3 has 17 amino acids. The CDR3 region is CASSPSGLEGAVYGYTF. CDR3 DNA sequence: TGTGCCAGCTCACCCTCAGGATTAGAGGGCGCAGTGTATGGCTACACCTTC.

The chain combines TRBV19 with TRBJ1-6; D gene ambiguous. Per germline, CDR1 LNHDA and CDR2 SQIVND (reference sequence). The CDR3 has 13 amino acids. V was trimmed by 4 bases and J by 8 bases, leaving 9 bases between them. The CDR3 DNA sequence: TGTGCCAGTAGTACCCCGTCGGATTCACCCCTCCACTTT. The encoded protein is CASSTPSDSPLHF.

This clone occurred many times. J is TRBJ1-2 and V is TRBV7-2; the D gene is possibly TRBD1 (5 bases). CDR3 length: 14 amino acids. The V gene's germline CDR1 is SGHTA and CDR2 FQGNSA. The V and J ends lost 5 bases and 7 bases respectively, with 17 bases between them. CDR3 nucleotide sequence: TGTGCCAGCAGCGTTGGACACGGGTTCACTGGCTACACCTTC. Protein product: CASSVGHGFTGYTF.

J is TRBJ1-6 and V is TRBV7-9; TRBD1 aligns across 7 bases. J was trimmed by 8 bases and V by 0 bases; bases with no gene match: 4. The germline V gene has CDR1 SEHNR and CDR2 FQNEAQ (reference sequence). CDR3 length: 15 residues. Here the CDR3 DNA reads TGTGCCAGCAGCTTAGCCGGGACAGCGGATTCACCCCTCCACTTT. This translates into CASSLAGTADSPLHF.

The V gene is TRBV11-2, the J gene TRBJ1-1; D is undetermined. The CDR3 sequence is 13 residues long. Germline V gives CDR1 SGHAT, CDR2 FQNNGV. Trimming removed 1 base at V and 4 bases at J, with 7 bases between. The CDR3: CASSLGLGTEAFF. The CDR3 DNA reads TGTGCCAGCAGCTTAGGTCTGGGCACTGAAGCTTTCTTT.

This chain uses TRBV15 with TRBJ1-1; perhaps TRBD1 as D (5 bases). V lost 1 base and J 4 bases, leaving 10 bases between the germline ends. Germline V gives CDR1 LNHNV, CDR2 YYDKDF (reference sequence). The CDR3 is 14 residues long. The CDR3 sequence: CATSRVSGGTEAFF. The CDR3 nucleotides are TGTGCCACCAGCAGAGTTAGTGGGGGCACTGAAGCTTTCTTT.

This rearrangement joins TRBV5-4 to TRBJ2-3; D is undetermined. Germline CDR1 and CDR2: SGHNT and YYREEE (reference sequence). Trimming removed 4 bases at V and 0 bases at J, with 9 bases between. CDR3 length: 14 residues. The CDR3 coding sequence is TGTGCCAGCAGCATACGACCTAGCACAGATACGCAGTATTTT. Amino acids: CASSIRPSTDTQYF.

The CDR3: CASSLGGAGSSYNEQFF. The CDR3 region has the DNA TGTGCCAGCAGCTTAGGCGGGGCGGGGAGCTCCTACAATGAGCAGTTCTTC. The gene calls are TRBV7-8 and TRBJ2-1, with a tentative D call TRBD2 (6 bases). There are 17 residues in the CDR3. V was cut by 1 base and J by 0 bases, with 13 bases left in between. Germline assignment: CDR1 SGHVS and CDR2 FQNEAQ.

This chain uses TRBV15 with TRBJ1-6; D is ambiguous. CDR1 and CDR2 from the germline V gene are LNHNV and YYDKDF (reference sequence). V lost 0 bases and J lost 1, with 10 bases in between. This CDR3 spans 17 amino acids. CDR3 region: CATSRDHLGSYNSPLHF. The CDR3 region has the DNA TGTGCCACCAGCAGAGATCACTTGGGGTCCTATAATTCACCCCTCCACTTT.

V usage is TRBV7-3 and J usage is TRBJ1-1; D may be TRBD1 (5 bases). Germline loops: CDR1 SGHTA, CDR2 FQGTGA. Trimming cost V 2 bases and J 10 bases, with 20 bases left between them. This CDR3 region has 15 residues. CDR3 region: CASSLEPGLGVGAFF. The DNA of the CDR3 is TGTGCCAGCAGCTTAGAGCCAGGGTTAGGGGTTGGAGCTTTCTTT.

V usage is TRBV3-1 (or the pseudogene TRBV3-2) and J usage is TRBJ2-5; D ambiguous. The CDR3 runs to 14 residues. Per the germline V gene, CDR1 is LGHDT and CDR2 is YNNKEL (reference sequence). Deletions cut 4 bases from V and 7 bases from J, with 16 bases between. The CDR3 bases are TGTGCCAGCAGCCGCCGGACCCCCCAGGCGACCCAGTACTTC. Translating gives CASSRRTPQATQYF.

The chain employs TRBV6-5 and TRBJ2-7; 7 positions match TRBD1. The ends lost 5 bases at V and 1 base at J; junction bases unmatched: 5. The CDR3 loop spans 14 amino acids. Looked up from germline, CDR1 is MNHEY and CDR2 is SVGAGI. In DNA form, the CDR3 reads TGTGCCAGCAGTAGGACAGGTGAATCCTACGAGCAGTACTTC. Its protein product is CASSRTGESYEQYF.